Following are 31 T cell receptor beta chains from one sample sequenced in a study of blood T cells in healthy people across ages. The authors ran a second PCR of 7 to 11 cycles using a sample-barcoded 5' primer and a J-beta primer mix. One entry per CDR3 protein, called by TCRdb with MiXCR from the 5' RACE reads. The sample shows roughly 800,000 distinct CDR3 sequences, about three fifths of them seen only once. The material sequenced was blood. The receptors stem from a man aged 25 to 40 in good health.

This clonotype was seen a handful of times. J is TRBJ1-1 and V is TRBV7-2; the D gene is possibly TRBD1 (6 bases). Trimming removed 0 bases from V and 0 bases from J, with 8 bases in between. The CDR3 covers 15 residues. Looked up from germline, CDR1 is SGHTA and CDR2 is FQGNSA. Here the CDR3 reads CASSLAGQLNTEAFF. The CDR3 DNA is TGTGCCAGCAGCTTAGCCGGACAGTTGAACACTGAAGCTTTCTTT.

This clonotype has more than one count but fewer than ten. This chain connects TRBV6-6 to TRBJ2-7; D may be TRBD2 (5 bases). The germline V gene encodes CDR1 MNHNY and CDR2 SVGAGI (reference sequence). The V end lost 6 bases, the J end lost 2 bases, and 17 bases lay between the germline ends. The CDR3 extends over 15 amino acids. CDR3 amino acids: CASRTALAEAYEQYF. For the CDR3, the DNA is TGTGCCAGCAGAACTGCCCTAGCAGAGGCCTACGAGCAGTACTTC.

Regarding this clonotype: Compared with germline, one end of the junction differs, possibly owing to a read error. The chain couples TRBV9 to TRBJ2-1; TRBD2 aligns across 9 bases. The CDR3 totals 15 residues. Looked up from germline, CDR1 is SGDLS and CDR2 is YYNGEE. CDR3 bases: TGTGCCAGCAGCTTATCTAGCGGGACCTACAAGGAGCAGTTCTTC. Amino acid sequence: CASSLSSGTYKEQFF.

The J gene is TRBJ2-5, the V gene TRBV30; D remains unclear. In germline, CDR1 is GTSNPN, CDR2 SVGIG (reference sequence). V lost 5 bases and J 5 bases, leaving 6 bases between the germline ends. The CDR3 totals 10 residues. CDR3: CAWGSETQYF. In nucleotides, the CDR3 is TGTGCCTGGGGGTCGGAGACCCAGTACTTC.

V and J are TRBV30 and TRBJ2-1; a weak D match, TRBD1 (5 bases). The CDR3 has 13 amino acids. V lost 0 bases to trimming and J lost 8 bases, with 11 bases between them. Germline V gene data show CDR1 as GTSNPN and CDR2 as SVGIG (reference sequence). The CDR3 coding sequence is TGTGCCTGGAGTGTACGCAGGGCCGATGAGCAGTTCTTC. Its translation: CAWSVRRADEQFF.

This chain connects TRBV3-1 to TRBJ2-1; 8 bases are a match to TRBD1. Germline trimming cut 2 bases from V and 2 bases from J; bases unmatched to any gene: 5. The germline gives CDR1 LGHDT, CDR2 YNNKEL (reference sequence). This CDR3 has 16 amino acids. In DNA form, the CDR3 reads TGTGCCAGCAGCCAATACAAGACAGGGGCCTACAATGAGCAGTTCTTC. This gives the protein CASSQYKTGAYNEQFF.

The chain is built from TRBV12-3 or TRBV12-4 and TRBJ2-5, with 9 nucleotides matching TRBD2. The CDR3 is 16 amino acids. The ends lost 2 bases at V and 1 base at J; junction bases unmatched: 5. The CDR3 reads CASSLRLAEPQETQYF. The DNA of the CDR3 is TGTGCCAGCAGTTTAAGACTAGCGGAGCCCCAAGAGACCCAGTACTTC.

This clonotype occurred a few times. The chain joins TRBV28 to TRBJ2-5, with D possibly being TRBD2 (6 bases). The ends were cut back, 6 bases at V and 5 bases at J, with 16 bases in the middle. Germline V gene lookup returns CDR1 MDHEN and CDR2 SYDVKM. The CDR3 spans 14 residues. In DNA, the CDR3 is TGTGCCAGCAGGCTGCGGGGCAGCCGGGAGACCCAGTACTTC. As protein: CASRLRGSRETQYF.

The chain has TRBV7-2 and TRBJ1-3, with a weak D call TRBD1 (5 bases). Trimming took off 5 bases at V and 0 bases at J, with 17 bases between the two ends. CDR3 length: 17 amino acids. Germline V gives CDR1 SGHTA, CDR2 FQGNSA. The CDR3 protein is CASSPRRDSLSGNTIYF. The CDR3 DNA follows: TGTGCCAGCAGCCCCCGACGCGACAGTCTCTCTGGAAACACCATATATTTT.

The CDR3 loop is CASSPSLQFEAFF. The CDR3 DNA sequence: TGTGCCAGCTCACCTTCGTTACAATTTGAAGCTTTCTTT. The chain has TRBV18 and TRBJ1-1; D remains unclear. V shed 3 bases and J shed 7 bases, with 12 bases lying between them. Per the germline V gene, CDR1 is KGHSH and CDR2 is LQKENI. There are 13 residues in the CDR3. The full variable domain, rest sourced from reference TRBV18 and TRBJ1-1, is NAGVMQNPRHLVRRRGQEARLRCSPMKGHSHVYWYRQLPEEGLKFMVYLQKENIIDESGMPKERFSAEFPKEGPSILRIQQVVRGDSAAYFCASSPSLQFEAFFGQGTRLTVV.

This rearrangement joins TRBV15 to TRBJ2-5; D is possibly TRBD2 (7 bases). CDR3 length: 14 amino acids. The germline CDR1 and CDR2 sequences are LNHNV and YYDKDF (reference sequence). V was shortened by 3 bases and J by 3 bases, with 11 bases between the two germline ends. The DNA for the CDR3 is TGTGCCACCAGCAGGCGGGGGCAAGAAGAGACCCAGTACTTC. This codes for CATSRRGQEETQYF.

The rearrangement links TRBV20-1 to TRBJ1-5; D is perhaps TRBD1 (6 bases). V gave up 4 bases and J gave up 4 bases, with 20 bases separating them. This CDR3 contains 16 residues. Germline CDR1 DFQATT, CDR2 SNEGSKA (reference sequence). The CDR3 spells CSAKSDLQGNNQPQHF. The CDR3 nucleotides are TGCAGTGCTAAATCAGATCTACAGGGAAATAATCAGCCCCAGCATTTT.

This clonotype has only a few counts. This chain connects TRBV7-2 to TRBJ2-7, with 9 bases aligning to TRBD1. This CDR3 has 16 residues. CDR1 is SGHTA and CDR2 is FQGNSA in the germline V gene. V shed 5 bases and J 1 base; nucleotides not matched to a gene: 9. The CDR3 reads CASSKGSGTGSYEQYF. The CDR3 DNA sequence: TGTGCCAGCAGCAAGGGAAGCGGGACAGGGTCCTACGAGCAGTACTTC.

There are a few counts of this clonotype. This rearrangement joins TRBV20-1 to TRBJ2-7, with 8 bases that match TRBD1. There are 15 residues in the CDR3. Per the germline V gene, CDR1 is DFQATT and CDR2 is SNEGSKA (reference sequence). V was pared by 5 bases and J by 0 bases, with 9 bases of the junction left unmatched. The CDR3 is CSALPGQDYSYEQYF. The CDR3 DNA reads as TGCAGTGCTCTCCCGGGACAGGACTACTCCTACGAGCAGTACTTC.

The chain is built from TRBV27 and TRBJ2-1, with TRBD2 as a possible D gene (6 bases). The CDR3 consists of 14 residues. Germline V gene lookup returns CDR1 MNHEY and CDR2 SMNVEV (reference sequence). Trimming removed 5 bases from V and 5 bases from J, with 13 bases in between. The CDR3 spells CASSRAGPDNEQFF. The CDR3 DNA follows: TGTGCCAGCAGTCGGGCGGGGCCCGACAATGAGCAGTTCTTC.

Concerning this clonotype: One junction end does not reproduce the germline sequence, and a read error may be involved. The V and J genes are TRBV20-1 and TRBJ2-1; weak D call: TRBD2 (5 bases). Germline CDR1 and CDR2: DFQATT and SNEGSKA (reference sequence). The CDR3 is 14 amino acids. As DNA, the CDR3 is TGCAGTACTAGTTATGGGGTTTCCTACAATGAGCAGTTCTTC. Translation: CSTSYGVSYNEQFF.

This chain connects TRBV2 to TRBJ2-5; TRBD2 might be the D (6 bases). The CDR3 loop spans 12 amino acids. V gave up 6 bases and J gave up 4 bases, with 9 bases separating them. CDR1 and CDR2 (germline): SNHLY, FYNNEI. The CDR3 DNA reads TGTGCCAGCAGAGAGGAGGGAGAGACCCAGTACTTC. Translation gives CASREEGETQYF.

CDR3 loop: CASSVGPTDGYTF. The CDR3 nucleotides read TGCGCCAGCAGCGTAGGACCGACAGATGGCTACACCTTC. The gene calls are TRBV5-1 and TRBJ1-2, with D perhaps matching TRBD1 (5 bases). The CDR3 consists of 13 residues. Germline loops: CDR1 SGHRS, CDR2 YFSETQ. V was pared by 4 bases and J by 6 bases, with 13 bases between. The full variable domain, with the rest looked up from reference TRBV5-1 and TRBJ1-2, is KAGVTQTPRYLIKTRGQQVTLSCSPISGHRSVSWYQQTPGQGLQFLFEYFSETQRNKGNFPGRFSGRQFSNSRSEMNVSTLELGDSALYLCASSVGPTDGYTFGSGTRLTVV.

The chain combines TRBV12-3 or TRBV12-4 with TRBJ2-1, with 11 bases that match TRBD2. V dropped 5 bases and J dropped 3; count of bases not matched to a gene: 3. This CDR3 spans 15 amino acids. Here the CDR3 reads CASSTTSGNYNEQFF. In nucleotides, the CDR3 is TGTGCCAGCAGTACGACTAGCGGGAACTACAATGAGCAGTTCTTC.

V gene TRBV9 combines with J gene TRBJ2-1; TRBD2 agrees at 9 bases. With V trimmed by 4 bases and J by 7 bases, 12 bases remained unmatched. CDR1 is SGDLS and CDR2 is YYNGEE in the germline V gene. The CDR3 sequence is 16 residues long. The CDR3 here is CASSRPPLAGSNEQFF. CDR3 nucleotide sequence: TGTGCCAGCAGCCGCCCCCCGCTAGCGGGGAGTAATGAGCAGTTCTTC.

The V call is TRBV4-1, the J call TRBJ2-7, with D hard to call. The J call is in doubt because the DNA end fits TRBJ2-5 better. The V gene's germline CDR1 is MGHRA and CDR2 YSYEKL. This CDR3 has 12 residues. In DNA form, the CDR3 reads TGCGCCAGCAGCCACCCCGGGGAGACCCAGTACTTC. This gives the protein CASSHPGETQYF.

The chain carries TRBV7-2 and TRBJ2-1; D is unclear. The V gene lost 2 bases and the J gene lost 5 bases, with 7 bases spanning the gap. The CDR3 covers 13 residues. CDR1 is SGHTA and CDR2 is FQGNSA in the germline V gene. The CDR3 sequence: CASSLNRNNEQFF. The CDR3 bases are TGTGCCAGCAGCTTAAACCGAAACAATGAGCAGTTCTTC. The whole variable domain, remainder taken from reference TRBV7-2 and TRBJ2-1, is GAGVSQSPSNKVTEKGKDVELRCDPISGHTALYWYRQSLGQGLEFLIYFQGNSAPDKSGLPSDRFSAERTGGSVSTLTIQRTQQEDSAVYLCASSLNRNNEQFFGPGTRLTVL.

The V call is TRBV15, the J call TRBJ1-1; TRBD1 agrees at 10 bases. This CDR3 has 14 residues. Unmatched junction bases numbered 4, after V lost 4 bases and J lost 5 bases. Germline values: CDR1 LNHNV, CDR2 YYDKDF (reference sequence). The CDR3 here is CATSIGQGETEAFF. CDR3 sequence (DNA): TGTGCCACCAGCATCGGACAGGGGGAAACTGAAGCTTTCTTT.

This chain joins TRBV4-1 and TRBJ2-3; D gene ambiguous. V lost 0 bases and J 4 bases, leaving 17 bases between the germline ends. Germline V gives CDR1 MGHRA, CDR2 YSYEKL. The CDR3 sequence is 17 residues long. CDR3 DNA: TGCGCCAGCAGCCAAGATTTAACGTCCTTAGGTTCAGATACGCAGTATTTT. Its protein is CASSQDLTSLGSDTQYF.

The rearrangement joins TRBV4-3 to TRBJ2-7; D unclear. V was trimmed by 0 bases and J by 1 base, leaving 7 bases between them. Germline CDR1 LGHNA, CDR2 YSLEER. CDR3 length equals 14 residues. The CDR3 loop reads CASSQDVVSYEQYF. The CDR3 DNA reads TGCGCCAGCAGCCAAGATGTGGTGTCCTACGAGCAGTACTTC.

A single count supports this clonotype. The chain has TRBV27 and TRBJ1-4; no clear D. CDR1 is MNHEY, CDR2 SMNVEV, per germline (reference sequence). This CDR3 is 21 amino acids long. V was trimmed by 6 bases and J by 0 bases, leaving 29 bases between them. CDR3 protein: CASRVGWAKDPRDPTNEKLFF. As DNA, the CDR3 is TGTGCCAGCAGGGTAGGGTGGGCCAAGGACCCCCGCGACCCAACTAATGAAAAACTGTTTTTT.

This clonotype was seen more than once but under ten times. The chain recombines TRBV6-6 with TRBJ2-5; D uncertain. Trimming removed 4 bases from V and 0 bases from J, with 12 bases in between. CDR1 and CDR2 from the germline V gene are MNHNY and SVGAGI (reference sequence). The CDR3 length is 15 residues. The CDR3 loop reads CASSSLWRNQETQYF. The CDR3 DNA follows: TGTGCCAGCAGTTCCTTGTGGCGGAACCAAGAGACCCAGTACTTC.

This clonotype was picked up a small number of times. The chain's CDR3 is CASSLEWTSVNIQYF. In DNA, the CDR3 is TGTGCCAGCAGCTTAGAGTGGACTAGCGTGAACATTCAGTACTTC. The J gene is TRBJ2-4, the V gene TRBV11-2; 9 bases are a match to TRBD2. The CDR3 is made up of 15 amino acids. V gave up 0 bases and J gave up 7 bases; unmatched junction bases: 4. CDR1 is SGHAT and CDR2 is FQNNGV in the germline V gene. The full variable domain, rest sourced from reference TRBV11-2 and TRBJ2-4, is EAGVAQSPRYKIIEKRQSVAFWCNPISGHATLYWYQQILGQGPKLLIQFQNNGVVDDSQLPKDRFSAERLKGVDSTLKIQPAKLEDSAVYLCASSLEWTSVNIQYFGAGTRLSVL.

The rearrangement joins TRBV6-2 or TRBV6-3 to TRBJ2-1; D ambiguous. The DNA end is more similar to TRBJ2-7, so the J call may be wrong. This CDR3 contains 11 residues. Germline CDR1 reads MNHEY; CDR2 reads SVGEGT. CDR3 residues: CASTPHNEQYF. Written as DNA, the CDR3 is TGTGCCAGCACCCCTCACAATGAGCAGTACTTC.

V is TRBV20-1 and J is TRBJ2-5; D remains ambiguous. Per the germline V gene, CDR1 is DFQATT and CDR2 is SNEGSKA (reference sequence). The CDR3 is 13 residues long. V gave up 6 bases and J gave up 1 base, with 12 bases separating them. CDR3 residues: CSASYSIQETQYF. Written as DNA, the CDR3 is TGCAGTGCCAGCTACTCCATCCAAGAGACCCAGTACTTC.

The V and J genes are TRBV7-2 and TRBJ1-2, with D hard to call. This CDR3 comprises 16 residues. V was trimmed by 5 bases and J by 3 bases, leaving 19 bases between them. The germline CDR1 and CDR2 sequences are SGHTA and FQGNSA. The CDR3 spells CASSPGGRSSDYGYTF. The DNA for the CDR3 is TGTGCCAGCAGCCCAGGCGGCAGGTCCTCTGACTATGGCTACACCTTC.